The clone carrying this T cell receptor beta chain was seen at least ten times. Its antigen is currently unknown. The CDR3 is cut off 3 residues early in the read; its end comes from the germline J gene. These data are taken from a study of T cell clonality in common variable immunodeficiency. Overall study findings and caveats: CVID subjects shared fewer TCRbeta clones than healthy controls did. Common variable immunodeficiency TCR beta sequences reportedly had fewer deletions and N-nucleotide insertions.

Libraries were prepared by immunoSEQ multiplex PCR; TCRdb keeps only in-frame clonotypes and omits some of them. Singletons are absent from the sample, which has 20,000 or so clones. The V gene's germline CDR1 is SNHLY and CDR2 FYNNEI. This CDR3 spans 13 amino acids. Losses at the gene ends were 6 bases for V and 8 bases for J; bases not matched to a gene: 6. The specimen sequenced was peripheral blood mononuclear cells. The sequence was collected from a human donor with common variable immunodeficiency. The chain recombines TRBV2 with TRBJ2-1; 8 nucleotides match TRBD1. Partial CDR3 DNA: TGTGCCAGCAGACCAGGGGGCTTTTATGAG. Protein product: CASRPGGFYE. The complete CDR3 sequence is CASRPGGFYEQFF.